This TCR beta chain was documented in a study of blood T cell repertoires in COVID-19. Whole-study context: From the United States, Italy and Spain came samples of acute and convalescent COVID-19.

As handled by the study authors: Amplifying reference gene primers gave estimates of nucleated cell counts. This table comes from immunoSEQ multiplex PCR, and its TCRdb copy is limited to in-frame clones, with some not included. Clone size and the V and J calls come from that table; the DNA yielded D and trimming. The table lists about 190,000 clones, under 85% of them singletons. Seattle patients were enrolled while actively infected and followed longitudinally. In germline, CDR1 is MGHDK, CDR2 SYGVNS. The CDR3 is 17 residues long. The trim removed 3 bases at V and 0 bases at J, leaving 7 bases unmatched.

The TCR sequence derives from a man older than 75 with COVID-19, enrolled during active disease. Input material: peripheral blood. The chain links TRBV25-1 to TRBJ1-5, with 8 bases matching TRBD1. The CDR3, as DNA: TGTGCCAGCAGTGATCGGGAGACAGGGGTTAGCAATCAGCCCCAGCATTTT. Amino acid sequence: CASSDRETGVSNQPQHF.